This T cell receptor (beta chain) was recorded in a study of T cell responses to AZD1222 COVID-19 vaccine. Study findings and constraints: At 160-218 and 743-854, vaccine-associated CD4 TCRs were dominant, and they spanned spike. Repertoire sampling occurred only after the peak T cell response. The reported proportion of spike-specific TCRs targeting unmutated variant regions was nearly half. AZD1222 recipients seropositive at baseline numbered only 5 to 7.

The germline CDR1 and CDR2 sequences are SEHNR and FQNEAQ (reference sequence). V lost 1 base and J lost 13, with 13 bases in between. This CDR3 has 13 amino acids. On this clone: Its specificity is not known.

Some clones are missing from TCRdb's copy, which holds only in-frame ones; the method was immunoSEQ multiplex PCR. The sample has over 150,000 clones, about nine tenths seen once; the top ten hold 2.6%. The rearrangement links TRBV7-9 to TRBJ1-4; D ambiguous. The clonotype comes from an adult in good health. The sample consisted of peripheral blood, taken on day 0 of AZD1222 vaccination. CDR3 sequence reads: CASSLGVLVGLFF. The CDR3 coding sequence is TGTGCCAGCAGCTTAGGGGTTTTGGTCGGACTGTTTTTT. Full variable domain (rest looked up from reference TRBV7-9 and TRBJ1-4): DTGVSQNPRHKITKRGQNVTFRCDPISEHNRLYWYRQTLGQGPEFLTYFQNEAQLEKSRLLSDRFSAERPKGSFSTLEIQRTEQGDSAMYLCASSLGVLVGLFFGSGTQLSVL.